This passage covers 6 T cell receptor beta chains from one sample sequenced in a study of beta chain features in type 1 diabetes. Expressed TCRB transcripts got sequenced, as all isolated RNA was reverse transcribed. TCRdb's copy holds only in-frame clones and misses some; the assay was immunoSEQ multiplex PCR. Among approximately 160,000 clones listed, roughly 8.1% were seen once. The material sequenced was central memory CD4+ T cells from blood. Source of these receptors: a man between 18 and 35 years old in good health.

This clone has only a few counts. V and J are TRBV10-3 and TRBJ2-3; the match to TRBD2 covers 14 bases. With 4 bases clipped from V and 4 bases from J, the junction kept 4 bases outside the gene matches. Germline V gene data show CDR1 as ENHRY and CDR2 as SYGVKD. The CDR3 is 16 amino acids. CDR3 region: CAISVTSGRASDTQYF. Written as DNA, the CDR3 is TGTGCCATCAGTGTGACTAGCGGGAGGGCCTCAGATACGCAGTATTTT.

The sample holds many counts of this clone. The chain has TRBV5-6 and TRBJ1-2; D not certain. In germline, CDR1 is SGHDT, CDR2 YYEEEE. The V end was cut by 6 bases, the J end by 1 base, with 13 bases between. The CDR3 covers 14 residues. Here the CDR3 DNA reads TGTGCCAGCACCCCGAGATCCATTAACTATGGCTACACCTTC. Amino acids: CASTPRSINYGYTF.

The V call is TRBV27, the J call TRBJ1-2; 9 bases map to TRBD1. The CDR3 has 13 residues. V trimming: 4 bases; J trimming: 8 bases; junction bases outside the gene matches: 5. Germline CDR1 is MNHEY and CDR2 is SMNVEV (reference sequence). The CDR3 is CASSYRGRVGYTF. The CDR3 coding sequence is TGTGCCAGCAGTTACAGGGGGCGCGTCGGCTACACCTTC.

The table lists this clone with a few counts. At one end the junction does not follow the germline gene, possibly because of a read error. This rearrangement joins TRBV6-1 to TRBJ2-5, with no clear D. Germline CDR1 and CDR2: MNHNS and SASEGT. This CDR3 comprises 14 residues. The chain's CDR3 is CSSNLSRAQETQYF. Written as DNA, the CDR3 is TGTTCCAGCAACCTATCCCGCGCCCAAGAGACCCAGTACTTC.

The gene calls are TRBV4-2 and TRBJ1-5; 10 positions agree with TRBD1. Germline V gene lookup returns CDR1 LGHNA and CDR2 YNFKEQ. The CDR3 totals 15 residues. The V gene end was trimmed by 4 bases and the J gene end by 4 bases; junction bases not matched to a gene: 4. CDR3 sequence: CASSLGQGGNQPQHF. CDR3 DNA: TGTGCCAGCAGCCTCGGACAGGGGGGAAATCAGCCCCAGCATTTT.

The J gene is TRBJ1-1, the V gene TRBV5-1; TRBD1 might be the D (6 bases). This CDR3 contains 15 residues. Between the trimmed V and J ends, which lost 4 bases and 6 bases, there was a span of 19 bases. CDR1 SGHRS and CDR2 YFSETQ come from the germline V gene. CDR3 coding DNA: TGCGCCAGCAGCGAGGGAACAGGGTATTTATCTGAAGCTTTCTTT. It specifies CASSEGTGYLSEAFF.